This T cell receptor (beta chain) derives from a study of blood T cell repertoires in COVID-19 (dated by TCRdb to the early 2020s). Concerning the study at large: Collaborator samples came from the United States, Italy and Spain and covered acute and convalescent phases of COVID-19. A freely available public database, intended as a resource for researchers studying the immune response to SARS-CoV-2, is where the repertoires were released. Nearly every sample came with metadata listing a de-identified subject ID, COVID-19 status, age in years and sex. Subjects who had been exposed to COVID-19, were actively infected with it, or had recovered from it provided the deeply sampled blood TCRbeta repertoires that made up the dataset. Where HLA class I and class II types were available, the types were taken from metadata supplied by the sample provider, not from assay-based typing. The material from the prospective study consisted of cDNA or gDNA derived from T cells, B-cell-depleted T cells, or PBMCs. The samples were drawn from the first 160 participants of the ongoing ImmuneRACE study and from 1,200 or so subjects provided by 6 global collaborators. Study-level results and caveats: How much clinical and demographic metadata was included differed by source and by participant, and the metadata was provided uncurated.

V is clipped by 1 base and J by 7 bases, and the sequence between their germline boundaries is 6 bases long. Via the germline V gene, CDR1 is SGHDT and CDR2 YYEEEE. The CDR3 measures 12 amino acids from cysteine to phenylalanine. The retained sequence is limited to the CDR3, 36 bases, with the frame set at the first base. TCRbeta CDR3 regions were amplified from genomic DNA by means of the immunoSEQ Assay, a bias-controlled multiplex PCR. The original methods were these. The number of nucleated cells in each sample was estimated by amplification of reference gene primers within the assay. To quantify the absolute abundance of each unique TCRbeta CDR3 rearrangement, sequence reads were collapsed and filtered. For each sample, productive Simpson clonality was calculated as the square root of Simpson's diversity index across productive rearrangements. The immuneACCESS repertoire file appears here via TCRdb, limited to in-frame rearrangements. These files lack a portion of the clones; in checked studies, under half of the deficit traces to unresolved V genes, and the cause of the others is not known. V, J and clone size were drawn from that table, and D and trimming were deduced from the DNA. In all, the sample holds around 11,000 clones, and around 90% of those were seen once. Approximately 24% of the sample goes to the ten largest clones.

With regard to this clone: It has no known antigen specificity. There are no base qualities to consult, and no much larger clone falls within one base.

Whole blood was collected in K2EDTA tubes by collaborating institutions according to the institutions' own protocols. For TCRbeta analysis, collaborators shipped samples in one of three forms: frozen whole blood, isolated PBMCs, or DNA extracted from either of those sample types. This TCR came from a man aged 25-45 years with active or convalescent COVID-19. The specimen was peripheral blood. The rearrangement joined TRBV5-6 to TRBJ2-1, with the D gene too uncertain to name. Here is the DNA: TGTGCCAGCAGCTTGCCACAAAATGAGCAGTTCTTC. Its product reads: CASSLPQNEQFF.